This is a list of T cell receptor beta chains from one sample in a study of blood T cell repertoires in COVID-19. TCRdb's copy holds only in-frame clones and misses some; the assay was immunoSEQ multiplex PCR. The table includes 150,000 or so clones, roughly 80% detected once. Material: peripheral blood. The receptor source for this set is a man in his 60s with acute or convalescent COVID-19. Each CDR3 is given with its conserved first and last residue. A D gene is named only where the DNA matches it firmly. Clone size is shown for a subset of rows, as once, few, many or a class of expanded clone.

D	V	size	length	J	DNA	CDR3
-	TRBV7-9	-	14	TRBJ2-7	TGTGCCAGCAGCTTAAATCAGGTCACCTACGAGCAGTACTTC	CASSLNQVTYEQYF
TRBD2	TRBV5-1	-	15	TRBJ2-7	TGCGCCAGCAGCTTGACGACTAGCGGGTCCTACGAGCAGTACTTC	CASSLTTSGSYEQYF
-	TRBV4-3	-	14	TRBJ1-5	TGCGCCAGCAGCCAAGTGGCAGGGGTTCAGCCCCAGCATTTT	CASSQVAGVQPQHF
-	TRBV9	few	16	TRBJ2-1	TGTGCCAGCAGCGTAGGGGACTCAAGGTCCTACAATGAGCAGTTCTTC	CASSVGDSRSYNEQFF
TRBD1	TRBV4-2	once	18	TRBJ2-5	TGTGCCAGCAGCCAATCTATCCCGGGACAGGGGACCCAAGAGACCCAGTACTTC	CASSQSIPGQGTQETQYF
TRBD1	TRBV5-1	once	16	TRBJ1-6	TGCGCCAGCAGCCTCGGCGGGACAGCAAATAATTCACCCCTCCACTTT	CASSLGGTANNSPLHF
-	TRBV18	-	12	TRBJ2-2	TGTGCCAGCTCCGTGTACACCGGGGAGCTGTTTTTT	CASSVYTGELFF
-	TRBV3-1/TRBV3-2	-	15	TRBJ1-1	TGTGCCAGCAGCCAAGTAGGAGTCTTAGGCACTGAAGCTTTCTTT	CASSQVGVLGTEAFF
-	TRBV5-1	-	17	TRBJ1-1	TGCGCCAGCAGCTTGGCCTTGGGGCAGGGCGGCAACACTGAAGCTTTCTTT	CASSLALGQGGNTEAFF
TRBD2	TRBV9	-	15	TRBJ2-5	TGTGCCAGCAGCGTAGGACTAGCATATGGAGAGACCCAGTACTTC	CASSVGLAYGETQYF
-	TRBV9	once	15	TRBJ2-7	TGTGCCAGCAGCGTAACCGACTCCCGCTCCTACGAGCAGTACTTC	CASSVTDSRSYEQYF
TRBD2	TRBV2	-	17	TRBJ2-3	TGTGCCAGCACACCGGGACTAGCGGGGGGCAGCACAGATACGCAGTATTTT	CASTPGLAGGSTDTQYF
-	TRBV5-4	-	16	TRBJ2-2	TGTGCCAGCAGCATCAAAACCGGGGGAAACACCGGGGAGCTGTTTTTT	CASSIKTGGNTGELFF
TRBD1	TRBV3-1/TRBV3-2	-	21	TRBJ2-7	TGTGCCAGCAGCCAAGCGACTGGGGACAGGACCGTCACAAGGGGGTATTACGAGCAGTACTTC	CASSQATGDRTVTRGYYEQYF
-	TRBV6-1	few	14	TRBJ1-5	TGTGCCAGCAGTGAAGAGAGGGCCCGGCAGCCCCAGCATTTT	CASSEERARQPQHF
-	TRBV6-5	-	15	TRBJ2-3	TGTGCCAGCAGTTACAGGGCTAGCGGCACAGATACGCAGTATTTT	CASSYRASGTDTQYF
TRBD1	TRBV7-2	-	17	TRBJ1-3	TGTGCCAGCAGCCCGAAATCTGACAGGGGACCTGGAAACACCATATATTTT	CASSPKSDRGPGNTIYF
TRBD1	TRBV4-3	-	16	TRBJ1-2	TGCGCCAGCAGCCAAGTAGCAATCCGGGACAGCTATGGCTACACCTTC	CASSQVAIRDSYGYTF
-	TRBV27	-	17	TRBJ2-3	TGTGCCAGCAGTTTATACGGTGGGAGGCCCGCCGCAGATACGCAGTATTTT	CASSLYGGRPAADTQYF
TRBD2	TRBV7-2	-	15	TRBJ2-7	TGTGCCAGCAGCGAGACTAGCGGGGGGCTCTACGAGCAGTACTTC	CASSETSGGLYEQYF
TRBD1	TRBV7-2	-	15	TRBJ1-6	TGTGCCAGCAGCTTAGGGGGACAGGGGAATTCACCCCTCCACTTT	CASSLGGQGNSPLHF
-	TRBV6-1	-	16	TRBJ1-2	TGTGCCAGCAGTGCCCCGATCGGGGAGGCCAACTATGGCTACACCTTC	CASSAPIGEANYGYTF
-	TRBV7-2	-	13	TRBJ1-1	TGTGCCAGCAGCTCAAATGTCGGAGGTGAAGCTTTCTTT	CASSSNVGGEAFF
TRBD1	TRBV5-1	few	17	TRBJ1-3	TGCGCCAGCAGCCAAAACCCACAGGGGGAGTCTGGAAACACCATATATTTT	CASSQNPQGESGNTIYF
-	TRBV9	-	15	TRBJ2-2	TGTGCCAGCAGCGGGGTAGCGGTTAACACCGGGGAGCTGTTTTTT	CASSGVAVNTGELFF
TRBD2	TRBV7-2	-	15	TRBJ2-5	TGTGCCAGCAGCGGGGGGGGGAGTTACCAAGAGACCCAGTACTTC	CASSGGGSYQETQYF
-	TRBV23-1	-	18	TRBJ2-6	TGCGCCAGCAGTCCGCAACCTGCTCGGGACTCTGGGGCCAACGTCCTGACTTTC	CASSPQPARDSGANVLTF
TRBD2	TRBV7-9	-	16	TRBJ2-7	TGTGCCAGCAGCCGGGGGACTAGCGGGGCGCCCTACGAGCAGTACTTC	CASSRGTSGAPYEQYF
-	TRBV3-1/TRBV3-2	-	13	TRBJ2-1	TGTGCCAGCAGCCGTGGACTGACGAATGAGCAGTTCTTC	CASSRGLTNEQFF
TRBD1	TRBV18	once	15	TRBJ1-5	TGTGCCAGCTCACCTGCCGACAGGGAAAATCAGCCCCAGCATTTT	CASSPADRENQPQHF
-	TRBV11-3	-	15	TRBJ2-2	TGTGCCAGCAGCCCCACTGCCGGTTCCGCCGGGGAGCTGTTTTTT	CASSPTAGSAGELFF
-	TRBV5-1	-	13	TRBJ1-1	TGCGCCAGCAGCTTGGAGGGGCAGACTGAAGCTTTCTTT	CASSLEGQTEAFF
-	TRBV7-2	few	15	TRBJ2-5	TGTGCCAGCAGCACCTCGACTGGTTGGAAAGAGACCCAGTACTTC	CASSTSTGWKETQYF
TRBD2	TRBV6-5	once	13	TRBJ2-7	TGTGCCAGCAGCACCCCGGGAGGCTACGAGCAGTACTTC	CASSTPGGYEQYF
TRBD1	TRBV3-1/TRBV3-2	-	15	TRBJ1-1	TGTGCCAGCAGCCAAGCTCACAGGGGGAACACTGAAGCTTTCTTT	CASSQAHRGNTEAFF